In its sample, the clone carrying this TCR beta chain was seen many times. The antigen remains unidentified. These data come from a study of response to subunit inactivated influenza vaccine. Study-wide results and limits: The study's authors posited that every seasonal influenza vaccination enlists few new T cells.

TCRdb re-called the RT-PCR reads through MiXCR, storing one row per CDR3 protein. The data hold fewer than 600,000 distinct CDR3 sequences, with under 8.5% observed a single time. The sequence was obtained from a man in his fifties or sixties who received an inactivated influenza vaccine. Source: PBMCs from blood, taken around 2 years after vaccination.

DNA for the CDR3: TGTGCCAGCAGTCCAGGGGGGGCAGGGACCGGGGAGCTGTTTTTT. It codes for CASSPGGAGTGELFF. The J gene is TRBJ2-2, the V gene TRBV28; D is perhaps TRBD1 or TRBD2 (7 bases each). The germline V and J ends were trimmed by 5 bases and 5 bases, with 15 bases remaining between them. Germline CDR1 reads MDHEN; CDR2 reads SYDVKM. This CDR3 spans 15 amino acids.